This T cell receptor beta chain was sequenced for a study of OX40 agonist ivuxolimab in advanced cancers. Study-level information: A mean age of around 60 years, range roughly 20 to 79, was recorded, and over 65% were male.

Sequenced by immunoSEQ multiplex PCR; TCRdb stores in-frame clones only, minus some. This table holds some 100,000 clones, 75% to 90% found once. V was clipped by 2 bases and J by 1 base, with 11 bases between them. Germline V CDR1 and CDR2: GTSNPN, SVGIG (reference sequence). The CDR3 length is 15 residues. This chain links TRBV30 with TRBJ2-2; no reliable D call. The TCR sequence derives from an adult with an advanced solid tumor such as melanoma, head and neck, liver or kidney cancer. Sequences were derived from CD4+ or CD8+ T cells sorted from blood, sampled in a trial of the OX40 agonist ivuxolimab. The CDR3 DNA reads TGTGCCTGGAGTTTTGCGCCAGGGAACACCGGGGAGCTGTTTTTT. As protein: CAWSFAPGNTGELFF.